This is a list of T cell receptor beta chains from one sample in a study of blood T cell repertoires in COVID-19. Here immunoSEQ multiplex PCR was the method, and the copy in TCRdb shows in-frame clones only, minus some. The profile shows 170,000 or so clones, about 83% of them singletons. Input material: peripheral blood. The receptors shown here come from a woman in her 70s with COVID-19, enrolled during active disease. CDR3s include the opening cysteine and the closing phenylalanine or tryptophan. Fields, in order: J gene, V gene, clone size, D gene, CDR3 protein, CDR3 DNA. A D gene is named only where the DNA matches it firmly. Only part of the rows carry a size: once, few, many, or a class if the clone is expanded.

TRBJ2-7,TRBV5-1,.,TRBD1,CASTGTGGFHEQYF,TGCGCCAGCACCGGGACAGGGGGCTTCCACGAGCAGTACTTC
TRBJ2-2,TRBV6-4,.,TRBD2,CASSTSANTGELFF,TGTGCCAGCAGTACTAGCGCGAACACCGGGGAGCTGTTTTTT
TRBJ2-1,TRBV28,.,TRBD1,CAILPGQGSRTYNEQFF,TGTGCCATTCTACCGGGACAGGGGAGCAGAACCTACAATGAGCAGTTCTTC
TRBJ1-2,TRBV7-8,.,.,CASSLDLNYGYTF,TGTGCCAGCAGCTTAGATCTAAACTATGGCTACACCTTC
TRBJ2-1,TRBV9,.,.,CASSSGTPVVNEQFF,TGTGCCAGCAGCTCCGGGACTCCGGTAGTCAATGAGCAGTTCTTC
TRBJ2-1,TRBV5-1,.,.,CASSLASTPVAEEFF,TGCGCCAGCAGCTTGGCGTCCACCCCAGTAGCGGAGGAGTTCTTC
TRBJ1-2,TRBV10-3,.,.,CAISGRGDGYTF,TGTGCCATCAGTGGCCGGGGGGATGGCTACACCTTC
TRBJ2-3,TRBV30,.,.,CAWSSGGTDTQYF,TGTGCCTGGAGTTCGGGGGGCACCGATACGCAGTATTTT
TRBJ2-7,TRBV2,.,TRBD2,CASSERLAGSSEQYF,TGTGCCAGCAGTGAACGACTAGCGGGATCCAGCGAGCAGTACTTC
TRBJ1-3,TRBV28,medium-sized,.,CASRPQSFSGNTIYF,TGTGCCAGCAGGCCTCAGTCTTTCTCTGGAAACACCATATATTTT
TRBJ1-1,TRBV5-6,.,TRBD1,CASSLIRGRKDEAFF,TGTGCCAGCAGCTTGATCAGGGGGCGTAAAGATGAAGCTTTCTTT
TRBJ1-3,TRBV3-1/TRBV3-2,.,.,CASSQRGERNTIYF,TGTGCCAGCAGCCAACGGGGGGAGAGAAACACCATATATTTT
TRBJ2-1,TRBV5-1,.,.,CASSWSSYNEQFF,TGCGCCAGCAGCTGGAGCTCCTACAATGAGCAGTTCTTC
TRBJ2-7,TRBV6-6,.,TRBD2,CASSSRTSGRSYEQYF,TGTGCCAGCAGTAGCAGGACTAGCGGGAGATCCTACGAGCAGTACTTC
TRBJ2-7,TRBV5-1,many,TRBD2,CASSLGGLAGSEQYF,TGCGCCAGCAGCTTGGGGGGACTAGCGGGCTCCGAGCAGTACTTC
TRBJ2-2,TRBV5-1,once,.,CASSLEETVGELFF,TGCGCCAGCAGCTTAGAGGAAACGGTCGGGGAGCTGTTTTTT
TRBJ2-7,TRBV6-1,.,TRBD2,CASSDTTSGRGTYEQYF,TGTGCCAGCAGTGACACTACGAGCGGGAGGGGAACCTACGAGCAGTACTTC
TRBJ2-1,TRBV3-1/TRBV3-2,.,.,CASSQDRVRGNEQFF,TGTGCCAGCAGCCAAGACAGGGTACGAGGCAATGAGCAGTTCTTC
TRBJ2-2,TRBV4-1,once,.,CASSQEDRYTGELFF,TGCGCCAGCAGCCAAGAGGACAGATACACCGGGGAGCTGTTTTTT
TRBJ2-1,TRBV6-4,once,TRBD2,CASSDEGLAGGNEQFF,TGTGCCAGCAGTGACGAGGGACTAGCGGGAGGGAATGAGCAGTTCTTC
TRBJ1-2,TRBV28,.,TRBD1,CASSLPPGTGFSGYTF,TGTGCCAGCAGTCTACCTCCCGGGACAGGGTTCTCTGGCTACACCTTC
TRBJ1-1,TRBV7-9,.,TRBD1,CASSLDTGVNTEAFF,TGTGCCAGCAGCTTAGATACAGGGGTGAACACTGAAGCTTTCTTT
TRBJ2-3,TRBV5-1,.,.,CASSLEGDTDTQYF,TGCGCCAGCAGCTTGGAGGGAGACACAGATACGCAGTATTTT
TRBJ2-6,TRBV30,.,TRBD2,CAWSSPRAVGLADSSGANVLTF,TGTGCCTGGAGTTCCCCCCGAGCGGTGGGACTAGCGGATAGCTCTGGGGCCAACGTCCTGACTTTC
TRBJ2-2,TRBV15,.,.,CATSRDNSPGELFF,TGTGCCACCAGCAGAGATAATAGCCCCGGGGAGCTGTTTTTT
TRBJ1-2,TRBV28,once,.,CASSLGGPMGYTF,TGTGCCAGCAGTTTGGGGGGGCCCATGGGCTACACCTTC
TRBJ2-5,TRBV15,.,.,CATSPLSYQETQYF,TGTGCCACCAGCCCTCTCTCCTACCAAGAGACCCAGTACTTC
TRBJ1-4,TRBV5-1,.,.,CASSKNRESNEKLFF,TGCGCCAGCAGCAAAAACAGGGAGTCTAATGAAAAACTGTTTTTT
TRBJ1-1,TRBV13,once,.,CASSFLTAGAEAFF,TGTGCCAGCAGCTTCCTGACAGCGGGGGCTGAAGCTTTCTTT